This T cell receptor beta chain was sequenced for a study of CD8 T cells in ankylosing spondylitis. The study's findings and limits: Made up of about eight highly homologous variants, a TCR beta motif appeared characteristic of ankylosing spondylitis blood. Researchers reportedly found disease-linked clones significantly enriched in matched ankylosing spondylitis synovial fluid.

In its sample, this clonotype was seen many times. Antigen specificity is unknown. CDR3 size: 13 residues. Trimming took 3 bases from V and 5 from J, leaving 13 bases between them. Germline V gene sequence: CDR1 DFQATT, CDR2 SNEGSKA (reference sequence). TCRdb recomputed calls from the 5' RACE reads with MiXCR, one row per CDR3 protein. Of about 220,000 distinct CDR3 sequences detected, 7.3% appear once; the ten largest clones hold approximately 15%. The rearrangement links TRBV20-1 to TRBJ2-5; maybe TRBD2 (5 bases). The source of this sequence is a male donor with ankylosing spondylitis. Specimen: blood, either unsorted or a sorted T cell fraction (not recorded which). The CDR3, as DNA: TGCAGTGCTAGGGGAGACCCCAGGGAGACCCAGTACTTC. This codes for CSARGDPRETQYF.